The 30 T cell receptor beta chains below all came from one sample that was sequenced in a study of blood T cells in healthy people across ages (dated by TCRdb to the mid-2010s). Libraries were made using 5' RACE. These reads were obtained on an Illumina HiSeq 2500. A second PCR of 7 to 11 cycles was run with a J-beta primer mix and a sample-barcoded 5' primer. TCRdb reanalyzed the raw reads on its own, using fastp at Q25 for trimming and MiXCR for clone calling, and kept in-frame beta chains. Rows merge per CDR3 protein into single entries with the most common DNA and genes. The sample table shows around 780,000 distinct CDR3 sequences, and more than 50% are seen once. Roughly 26% of the sample is in the top ten clones. The sequenced sample was blood. The receptors stem from a middle-aged man in good health.

A few counts support this clonotype. J is TRBJ2-4 and V is TRBV20-1; D is ambiguous. The CDR3 spans 18 residues. CDR1 is DFQATT and CDR2 is SNEGSKA in the germline V gene (reference sequence). The ends were cut back, 3 bases at V and 0 bases at J, with 21 bases in the middle. The CDR3 is CSASLLRFMDLAKNIQYF. CDR3 DNA sequence: TGCAGTGCTAGTTTACTGCGGTTCATGGACCTAGCCAAAAACATTCAGTACTTC.

The gene calls are TRBV6-1 and TRBJ2-5; D is undetermined. CDR1 and CDR2 (germline): MNHNS, SASEGT. V gave up 8 bases and J gave up 1 base, with 8 bases separating them. The CDR3 loop spans 12 amino acids. The CDR3 here is CASGAAQETQYF. CDR3 sequence (DNA): TGTGCCAGCGGAGCTGCCCAAGAGACCCAGTACTTC.

The chain combines TRBV6-5 with TRBJ2-3; D possibly corresponds to TRBD2 (6 bases). The CDR3 spans 14 residues. Germline lookup yields CDR1 MNHEY and CDR2 SVGAGI. The V end was cut by 3 bases, the J end by 1 base, with 8 bases between. CDR3 loop: CASSYPGGTDTQYF. For the CDR3, the DNA is TGTGCCAGCAGTTATCCGGGGGGCACAGATACGCAGTATTTT.

This clonotype has just one count. V and J are TRBV12-5 and TRBJ2-2, with 8 bases identical to TRBD2. The CDR3 is 17 amino acids. Germline V lookup: CDR1 LGHNT, CDR2 FRNRAP. The V and J ends lost 2 bases and 3 bases, in that order; junction bases with no gene match: 8. CDR3 sequence (DNA): TGTGCTAGTGGTTTGTTTCTCGGGAGGGCCGACACCGGGGAGCTGTTTTTT. This gives the protein CASGLFLGRADTGELFF.

The genes are TRBV29-1 and TRBJ2-7; 10 positions agree with TRBD1. The J call is uncertain, as TRBJ2-5 better fits the DNA end. Germline V gene sequence: CDR1 SQVTM, CDR2 ANQGSEA. The CDR3 totals 15 residues. The CDR3 reads CSVGSGDRGIETQYF. For the CDR3, the DNA is TGCAGCGTTGGGTCCGGGGACAGGGGAATCGAGACCCAGTACTTC.

This clonotype has just a few counts. V usage is TRBV20-1 and J usage is TRBJ2-5; D is possibly TRBD2 (5 bases). V shed 2 bases and J shed 1 base, with 8 bases lying between them. The germline CDR1 and CDR2 sequences are DFQATT and SNEGSKA (reference sequence). This CDR3 has 13 amino acids. CDR3 in DNA: TGCAGTGCTAGACCCCGGGGCCAAGAGACCCAGTACTTC. Amino acid sequence: CSARPRGQETQYF.

The chain recombines TRBV3-1 with TRBJ2-1, with a tentative D call TRBD1 (5 bases). V was pared by 4 bases and J by 12 bases, with 16 bases between. The CDR3 totals 13 residues. The germline V gene has CDR1 LGHDT and CDR2 YNNKEL (reference sequence). CDR3 sequence: CASSLDRPGRQFF. CDR3 sequence (DNA): TGTGCCAGCAGCCTTGACCGTCCAGGGCGGCAGTTCTTC.

This clonotype showed up just a few times. The chain is built from TRBV29-1 and TRBJ2-7; 7 bases match TRBD1. The CDR3 spans 15 residues. J was trimmed by 2 bases and V by 0 bases; bases with no gene match: 7. The germline CDR1 and CDR2 sequences are SQVTM and ANQGSEA. In nucleotides, the CDR3 is TGCAGCGTTGAAGAGCTGGAGACAGGGACCTACGAGCAGTACTTC. Its protein product is CSVEELETGTYEQYF.

V and J are TRBV7-9 and TRBJ1-1; TRBD1 matches at 7 bases. The CDR3 covers 16 residues. Germline CDR1 is SEHNR and CDR2 is FQNEAQ (reference sequence). After removal of 4 bases from V and 2 bases from J, the junction contained 10 bases not matched to a gene. CDR3 coding DNA: TGTGCCAGCAGCTCAGCCCCGACAGGGTCAAACACTGAAGCTTTCTTT. This sequence encodes CASSSAPTGSNTEAFF.

V is TRBV7-2 and J is TRBJ1-1; D possibly corresponds to TRBD1 (6 bases). This CDR3 contains 15 residues. Trimming took off 4 bases at V and 0 bases at J, with 12 bases between the two ends. Germline CDR1 SGHTA, CDR2 FQGNSA. The CDR3 DNA sequence: TGTGCCAGCAGCTGGAACAGGGCTCTGAACACTGAAGCTTTCTTT. Protein product: CASSWNRALNTEAFF.

This clonotype appeared a single time. The gene calls are TRBV11-3 and TRBJ1-5; D remains ambiguous. The CDR3 runs to 13 residues. Looked up from germline, CDR1 is SGHNT and CDR2 is YENEEA. V was clipped by 6 bases and J by 6 bases, with 12 bases between them. The DNA of the CDR3 is TGTGCCAGCAGTATTAGTCTCGGTCAGCCCCAGCATTTT. As protein: CASSISLGQPQHF.

This clonotype appeared a few times. The chain employs TRBV7-7 and TRBJ2-3; D gene ambiguous. Germline V gene data show CDR1 as SSHAT and CDR2 as FNYEAQ (reference sequence). The CDR3 sequence is 13 residues long. Trimming cost V 5 bases and J 5 bases, with 11 bases left between them. The CDR3 here is CASSPSWRDTQYF. The CDR3 DNA follows: TGTGCCAGCAGCCCCTCCTGGCGAGATACGCAGTATTTT.

This clonotype was counted between two and nine times. The rearrangement joins TRBV14 to TRBJ2-7; 7 nucleotides agree with TRBD1. The CDR3 has 16 amino acids. The trim removed 2 bases at V and 3 bases at J, leaving 10 bases unmatched. From germline, CDR1 is SGHDN and CDR2 FVKESK. The CDR3 DNA reads TGTGCCAGCAGCCAAAGAATCGGGACAGCCGACTACGAGCAGTACTTC. Its protein product is CASSQRIGTADYEQYF.

This clonotype was counted between two and nine times. The chain links TRBV12-3 or TRBV12-4 to TRBJ2-3; D gene uncertain. The CDR3 length is 15 residues. Trimming removed 4 bases at V and 0 bases at J, with 11 bases between. CDR3 sequence: CASSSAHTSTDTQYF. The CDR3 DNA sequence: TGTGCCAGCAGTTCGGCGCACACTAGCACAGATACGCAGTATTTT.

A remark on this clonotype: This may be a read error, as it is one base from a much larger clone. The chain links TRBV6-1 to TRBJ2-5, with a weak D call TRBD2 (6 bases). This CDR3 has 15 amino acids. V dropped 4 bases and J dropped 4 bases, with 16 bases sitting between them. From germline, CDR1 is MNHNS and CDR2 SASEGT. CDR3 sequence reads: CASSGSDGGRETQYF. Here the CDR3 DNA reads TGTGCCAGCAGTGGATCGGACGGGGGTAGAGAGACCCAGTACTTC.

The V gene is TRBV27, the J gene TRBJ2-1; D gene ambiguous. Germline loops: CDR1 MNHEY, CDR2 SMNVEV (reference sequence). V lost 6 bases and J lost 0, with 18 bases in between. This CDR3 has 17 residues. The CDR3 DNA reads as TGTGCCAGCAGCTTACTTAGACTGTCTTCCTCCTACAATGAGCAGTTCTTC. Amino acid sequence: CASSLLRLSSSYNEQFF.

The rearrangement uses TRBV18 and TRBJ2-7; maybe TRBD2 (5 bases). Judging by the DNA end, TRBJ2-5 fits better; the J call may be wrong. The CDR3 is 15 amino acids. The germline V gene has CDR1 KGHSH and CDR2 LQKENI. CDR3 nucleotide sequence: TGTGCCAGCTCACCACCGGGGAGAAACGGAGAGACCCAGTACTTC. The encoded protein is CASSPPGRNGETQYF.

In nucleotides, the CDR3 is TGTGCCAGCAGTCCAGGACTAGCGGGGGAGTTAGTTGTTTGGCAAGAGACCCAGTACTTC. Protein product: CASSPGLAGELVVWQETQYF. The genes are TRBV27 and TRBJ2-5, with 13 bases identical to TRBD2. Per the germline V gene, CDR1 is MNHEY and CDR2 is SMNVEV (reference sequence). The CDR3 contains 20 residues. J lost 2 bases, V lost 5 bases, and 17 bases had no gene match.

The chain joins TRBV20-1 to TRBJ1-1; unclear D gene. The V and J ends lost 0 bases and 4 bases respectively, with 12 bases between them. The V gene's germline CDR1 is DFQATT and CDR2 SNEGSKA (reference sequence). The CDR3 consists of 14 residues. DNA for the CDR3: TGCAGTGCTAGAGACCCCGGAGGGAGCACTGAAGCTTTCTTT. As protein: CSARDPGGSTEAFF.

The chain links TRBV29-1 to TRBJ2-1, with 10 positions matching TRBD2. Germline V CDR1 and CDR2: SQVTM, ANQGSEA. Trimming removed 7 bases from V and 3 bases from J; junction bases left unmatched: 6. CDR3 length equals 14 residues. The CDR3 protein is CSGAQRGGYNEQFF. The CDR3 DNA reads as TGCAGCGGGGCCCAGCGGGGGGGCTACAATGAGCAGTTCTTC.

V and J are TRBV5-1 and TRBJ2-3; 7 bases map to TRBD1. Per germline, CDR1 SGHRS and CDR2 YFSETQ. The ends lost 4 bases at V and 3 bases at J; junction bases unmatched: 8. This CDR3 has 15 amino acids. CDR3 region: CASSGKNRGTDTQYF. The CDR3 coding sequence is TGCGCCAGCAGCGGAAAGAACAGGGGAACAGATACGCAGTATTTT.

Worth noting for this clonotype: A junction boundary mismatches the germline segment, possibly from a read error. The gene calls are TRBV20-1 and TRBJ2-6, with D possibly TRBD1 on 7 matching bases. The CDR3 has 16 amino acids. Per the germline V gene, CDR1 is DFQATT and CDR2 is SNEGSKA (reference sequence). DNA of the CDR3: TGCAGTGCGAGAGGCAGGGGGGTAACCGGGGCCAACGTCCTGACTTTC. It codes for CSARGRGVTGANVLTF.

This clonotype has only a few counts. V gene TRBV6-2 or TRBV6-3 combines with J gene TRBJ2-7; D is ambiguous. The last part of the DNA fits TRBJ2-5 better; the J call may be wrong. The CDR3 loop spans 15 amino acids. Germline CDR1 and CDR2: MNHEY and SVGEGT. CDR3 bases: TGTGCCAGCAGTGAGTCCGAGCCTGGTAAAGAGACCCAGTACTTC. Encoded protein: CASSESEPGKETQYF.

The chain joins TRBV10-3 to TRBJ2-6; 7 nucleotides match TRBD1. The CDR3 spans 19 residues. Germline CDR1 reads ENHRY; CDR2 reads SYGVKD. The ends lost 0 bases at V and 2 bases at J; junction bases unmatched: 10. The DNA for the CDR3 is TGTGCCATCAGTGAGTCGATTTTGCAGGGGGATACTGGGGCCAACGTCCTGACTTTC. Its protein product is CAISESILQGDTGANVLTF.

The table lists this clonotype with a count of one. The V gene is TRBV20-1, the J gene TRBJ1-5, with D possibly matching TRBD1 (5 bases). Germline assignment: CDR1 DFQATT and CDR2 SNEGSKA (reference sequence). The CDR3 is made up of 13 amino acids. Trimming took 7 bases from V and 3 from J, leaving 13 bases between them. CDR3 bases: TGCAGTGGAAGGGACGGGTTCAATCAGCCCCAGCATTTT. Protein sequence: CSGRDGFNQPQHF.

The V and J genes are TRBV2 and TRBJ2-5; no clear D. This CDR3 has 13 amino acids. Trimming left V 2 bases short and J 0 bases short, with 4 bases between. Germline V gives CDR1 SNHLY, CDR2 FYNNEI. CDR3 region: CASSEQDQETQYF. CDR3 nucleotide sequence: TGTGCCAGCAGTGAACAGGACCAAGAGACCCAGTACTTC.

This clonotype turned up a few times. The gene calls are TRBV4-3 and TRBJ2-4; 11 bases align to TRBD1. The DNA end favors TRBJ2-7, so the J call may be wrong. Germline V gene sequence: CDR1 LGHNA, CDR2 YSLEER. The CDR3 runs 15 residues. The CDR3 spells CASSQNRDRGYEQYF. CDR3 bases: TGCGCCAGCAGCCAAAACCGGGACAGGGGGTACGAGCAGTACTTC.

The chain joins TRBV20-1 to TRBJ2-1, with D possibly being TRBD1 or TRBD2 (5 bases each). The germline CDR1 and CDR2 sequences are DFQATT and SNEGSKA (reference sequence). V lost 5 bases and J 6 bases, leaving 17 bases between the germline ends. CDR3 size: 14 residues. The CDR3 DNA follows: TGCAGTGCTCTCCGGGACCTAGTTGTCAATGAGCAGTTCTTC. Its translation is CSALRDLVVNEQFF.

This rearrangement joins TRBV27 to TRBJ2-3; 10 positions agree with TRBD2. The ends lost 3 bases at V and 8 bases at J; junction bases unmatched: 11. Germline CDR1 MNHEY, CDR2 SMNVEV (reference sequence). The CDR3 consists of 16 residues. The CDR3 loop is CASSFWLAGVMGTQYF. The CDR3 DNA reads as TGTGCCAGCAGTTTCTGGCTAGCGGGAGTAATGGGTACGCAGTATTTT.

This clonotype was counted a few times. The chain links TRBV27 to TRBJ2-5; D remains unclear. The CDR3 spans 12 residues. CDR1 and CDR2 (germline): MNHEY, SMNVEV (reference sequence). V lost 4 bases to trimming and J lost 11 bases, with 14 bases between them. The CDR3 loop is CASSSQSGGQYF. DNA for the CDR3: TGTGCCAGCAGTTCCCAAAGTGGCGGTCAGTACTTC.